Listed below are T cell receptor beta chains from one sample, sequenced in a study of blood T cell repertoires in COVID-19. Sequenced by immunoSEQ multiplex PCR; TCRdb stores in-frame clones only, minus some. The sample holds 200,000 to 300,000 clones, about 82% seen once. The specimen was peripheral blood. These receptors originate from a woman aged 55-75 years with active or convalescent COVID-19. The CDR3 runs from the conserved cysteine through the conserved F or W. Fields, in order: D gene, V gene, clone size, J gene, CDR3 DNA, CDR3 protein. D genes are given only for firm matches. A row's size may be missing; if present it is once, few, many or a size class.

>TRBD2|TRBV18|NA|TRBJ2-5
TGTGCCAGCTCACAAACTAGCGGGTGGGAGACCCAGTACTTC
CASSQTSGWETQYF
>TRBD1|TRBV5-6|NA|TRBJ1-4
TGTGCCAGCAGCTTCGGACAGGCGGGTGAAAAACTGTTTTTT
CASSFGQAGEKLFF
>TRBD2|TRBV7-3|NA|TRBJ2-7
TGTGCCAGCAGCTTAAACTGGGATAGCGGGAGAAGATTCTCCTACGAGCAGTACTTC
CASSLNWDSGRRFSYEQYF
>NA|TRBV7-9|NA|TRBJ2-3
TGTGCCAGCAGCTCCCAGTTGGGCGCGGGAAGCTCGACGCAGTATTTT
CASSSQLGAGSSTQYF
>NA|TRBV5-6|NA|TRBJ2-2
TGTGCCAGCAGTTCCCCCAACAGGGTTGCAGGCGGGGAGCTGTTTTTT
CASSSPNRVAGGELFF
>TRBD1|TRBV28|NA|TRBJ1-5
TGTGCCAGCAGAAAATGGAGGACAGGGGGTCGGGAGCCCCAGCATTTT
CASRKWRTGGREPQHF
>TRBD1|TRBV2|NA|TRBJ2-5
TGTGCCAGCGGGCGGGACAGGGGTTGGGCCCAGTACTTC
CASGRDRGWAQYF
>NA|TRBV15|NA|TRBJ1-5
TGTGCCACCGCCGCAGGCCCCGATCAGCCCCAGCATTTT
CATAAGPDQPQHF
>TRBD2|TRBV19|NA|TRBJ2-5
TGTGCCAGTAGTCGCGGGACTAGCGGGGGACTGACTCAAGAGACCCAGTACTTC
CASSRGTSGGLTQETQYF
>NA|TRBV7-2|NA|TRBJ2-2
TGTGCCAGCAGCTTAAGCAACACCGGGGAGCTGTTTTTT
CASSLSNTGELFF
>NA|TRBV5-4|NA|TRBJ1-3
TGTGCCAGCAGCCCTCGGTCAGGGATCTCTGGAAACACCATATATTTT
CASSPRSGISGNTIYF
>TRBD2|TRBV18|NA|TRBJ2-1
TGTGCCAGCTCACCGACCCGGTCTAGCGGGAGTAACAATGAGCAGTTCTTC
CASSPTRSSGSNNEQFF
>NA|TRBV19|NA|TRBJ1-6
TGTGCCAGTAGTGCCGGACAGTTCTCCTATAATTCACCCCTCCACTTT
CASSAGQFSYNSPLHF
>NA|TRBV23-1|NA|TRBJ2-7
TGCGCCAGCAGTCAGCCGCCCCGGACATCCGTATACGAGCAGTACTTC
CASSQPPRTSVYEQYF
>TRBD2|TRBV9|NA|TRBJ2-7
TGTGCCAGCAGCGTACGAGCGGGAGGGTTCGCCGAGCAGTACTTC
CASSVRAGGFAEQYF
>TRBD1|TRBV15|many|TRBJ2-1
TGTGCCACCAGCAGAGCGGGGACAGGGGGCAATGAGCAGTTCTTC
CATSRAGTGGNEQFF
>NA|TRBV30|NA|TRBJ2-7
TGTGCCTGGAGAGCCCCTACTCCTGCCTACGAGCAGTACTTC
CAWRAPTPAYEQYF
>TRBD2|TRBV3-1/TRBV3-2|NA|TRBJ2-5
TGTGCCAGCAGCCAAGATCGGGCCCCGGGACTAGCGCGTAACTTC
CASSQDRAPGLARNF
>NA|TRBV6-6|NA|TRBJ1-5
TGTGCCAGCAGCCCTCGGGGAGGAGCAAGCAATCAGCCCCAGCATTTT
CASSPRGGASNQPQHF
>TRBD1|TRBV3-1/TRBV3-2|NA|TRBJ2-7
TGTGCCAGCAGCCCGGTACGGGACAGGTACGAGCAGTACTTC
CASSPVRDRYEQYF
>TRBD1|TRBV6-2/TRBV6-3|NA|TRBJ1-4
TGTGCCAGCAGTTCCCTCTGGACAGGGGGTGGAGAAAAACTGTTTTTT
CASSSLWTGGGEKLFF
>NA|TRBV24-1|NA|TRBJ2-3
TGTGCCACCAGTGACCCCACGGGACACCGAACAGATACGCAGTATTTT
CATSDPTGHRTDTQYF
>NA|TRBV7-2|NA|TRBJ1-1
TGTGCCAGCAGCTCCGGGACTTGGGGGACTGAAGCTTTCTTT
CASSSGTWGTEAFF
>TRBD1|TRBV6-5|NA|TRBJ2-5
TGTGCCAGCAGCGCCGGGACAGGACAAGAGACCCAGTACTTC
CASSAGTGQETQYF
>NA|TRBV18|NA|TRBJ2-1
TGTGCCAGCTCACCACGACAGAGAGACAATGAGCAGTTCTTC
CASSPRQRDNEQFF
>TRBD2|TRBV7-6|NA|TRBJ2-7
TGTGCCAGCAGCTCCACGACTAGCGGCTACCACTACGAGCAGTACTTC
CASSSTTSGYHYEQYF
>NA|TRBV5-1|NA|TRBJ1-3
TGCGCCAGCAGCTTGGCCACACAGAGCTCTGGAAACACCATATATTTT
CASSLATQSSGNTIYF
>NA|TRBV19|NA|TRBJ1-4
TGTGCCAGTAGTGCTAGGATACTCAATGAAAAACTGTTTTTT
CASSARILNEKLFF
>NA|TRBV27|NA|TRBJ2-3
TGTGCCAGCAGTTTGCGGGCTAGCACAGATACGCAGTATTTT
CASSLRASTDTQYF
>NA|TRBV7-9|NA|TRBJ2-6
TGTGCCAGCAGCTTAGTGCGGGGGGCCAACGTCCTGACTTTC
CASSLVRGANVLTF
>TRBD2|TRBV19|NA|TRBJ2-1
TGTGCCAGTAGTATCTGGCGGGGGACCTACAATGAGCAGTTCTTC
CASSIWRGTYNEQFF
>NA|TRBV11-3|NA|TRBJ2-3
TGTGCCAGCAGTCTTACTAGGACCGGCACAGATACGCAGTATTTT
CASSLTRTGTDTQYF
>TRBD2|TRBV28|once|TRBJ2-1
TGTGCCAGCAGTTCGGCCGGGACTAGCGGGAGGGAGCAGTTCTTC
CASSSAGTSGREQFF
>NA|TRBV4-1|NA|TRBJ1-1
TGCGCCAGCAGCCCTCAGGGGCTTGGGAACACTGAAGCTTTCTTT
CASSPQGLGNTEAFF
>TRBD2|TRBV6-2/TRBV6-3|NA|TRBJ2-1
TGTGCCAGCAGTCGGGGTGCTGGGCTAGCGGGGTACAATGAGCAGTTCTTC
CASSRGAGLAGYNEQFF